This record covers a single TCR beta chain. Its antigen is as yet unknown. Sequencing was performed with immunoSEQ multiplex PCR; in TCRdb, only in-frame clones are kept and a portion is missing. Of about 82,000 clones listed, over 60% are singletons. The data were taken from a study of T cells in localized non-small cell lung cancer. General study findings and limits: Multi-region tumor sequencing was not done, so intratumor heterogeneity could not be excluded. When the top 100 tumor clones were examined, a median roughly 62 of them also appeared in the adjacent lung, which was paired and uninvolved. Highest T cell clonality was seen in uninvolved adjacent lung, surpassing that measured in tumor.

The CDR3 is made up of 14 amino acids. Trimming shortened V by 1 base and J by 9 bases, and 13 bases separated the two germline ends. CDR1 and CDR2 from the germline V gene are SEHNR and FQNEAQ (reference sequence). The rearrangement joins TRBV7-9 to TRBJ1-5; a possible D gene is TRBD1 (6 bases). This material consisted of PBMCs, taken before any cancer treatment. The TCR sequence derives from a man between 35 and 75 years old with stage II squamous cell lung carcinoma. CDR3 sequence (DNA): TGTGCCAGCAGCTTAGAGGGGGGGCTGATGCCCCAGCATTTT. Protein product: CASSLEGGLMPQHF.